The source of this TCR beta chain is a study of blood T cell repertoires in COVID-19. The table came from immunoSEQ multiplex PCR; TCRdb's copy has only in-frame clones and leaves some out. The data show roughly 59,000 clones, around 73% seen once. Germline CDR1 is SGHDT and CDR2 is YYEEEE. The V end was cut by 3 bases, the J end by 0 bases, with 10 bases between. This CDR3 is 15 amino acids long. This receptor was identified in an older man with acute or convalescent COVID-19. The specimen was peripheral blood. The V and J genes are TRBV5-6 and TRBJ2-4, with D uncertain. The CDR3 nucleotides are TGTGCCAGCAGCTCGTCCCAGATAGCCAAAAACATTCAGTACTTC. It codes for CASSSSQIAKNIQYF.